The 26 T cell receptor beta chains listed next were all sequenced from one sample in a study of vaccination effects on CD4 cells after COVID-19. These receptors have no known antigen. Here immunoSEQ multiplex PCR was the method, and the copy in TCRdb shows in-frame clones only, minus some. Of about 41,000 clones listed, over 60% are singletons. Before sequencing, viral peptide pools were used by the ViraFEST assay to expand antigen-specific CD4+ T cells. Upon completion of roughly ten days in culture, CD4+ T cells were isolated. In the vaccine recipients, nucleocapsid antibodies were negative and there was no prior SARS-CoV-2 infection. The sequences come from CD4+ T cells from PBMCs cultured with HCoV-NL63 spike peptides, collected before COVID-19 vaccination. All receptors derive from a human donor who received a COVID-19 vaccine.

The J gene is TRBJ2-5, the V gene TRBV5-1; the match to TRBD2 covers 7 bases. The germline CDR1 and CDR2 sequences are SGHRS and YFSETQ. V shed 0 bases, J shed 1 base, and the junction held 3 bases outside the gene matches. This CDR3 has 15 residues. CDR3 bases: TGCGCCAGCAGCTTGGGGTGGGGGGGCCAAGAGACCCAGTACTTC. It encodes CASSLGWGGQETQYF.

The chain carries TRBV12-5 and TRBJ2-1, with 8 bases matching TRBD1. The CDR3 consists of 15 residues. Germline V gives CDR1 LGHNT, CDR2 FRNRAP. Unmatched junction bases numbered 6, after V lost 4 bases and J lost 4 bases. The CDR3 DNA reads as TGTGCTAGTGGTTCCGAAGGACAGGGTTACAATGAGCAGTTCTTC. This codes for CASGSEGQGYNEQFF. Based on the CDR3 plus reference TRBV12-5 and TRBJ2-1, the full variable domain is DARVTQTPRHKVTEMGQEVTMRCQPILGHNTVFWYRQTMMQGLELLAYFRNRAPLDDSGMPKDRFSAEMPDATLATLKIQPSEPRDSAVYFCASGSEGQGYNEQFFGPGTRLTVL.

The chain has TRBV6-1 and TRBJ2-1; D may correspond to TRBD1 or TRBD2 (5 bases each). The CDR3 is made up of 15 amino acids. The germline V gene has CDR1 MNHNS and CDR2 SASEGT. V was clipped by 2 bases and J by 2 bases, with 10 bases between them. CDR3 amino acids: CASSELVGPYNEQFF. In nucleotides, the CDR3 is TGTGCCAGCAGTGAATTAGTGGGACCCTACAATGAGCAGTTCTTC.

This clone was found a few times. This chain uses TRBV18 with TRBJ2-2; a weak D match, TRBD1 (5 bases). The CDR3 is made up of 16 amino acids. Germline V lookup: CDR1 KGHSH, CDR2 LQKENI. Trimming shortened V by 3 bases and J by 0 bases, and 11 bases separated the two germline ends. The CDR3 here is CASSPRTTANTGELFF. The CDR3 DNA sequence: TGTGCCAGCTCACCGAGAACGACAGCGAACACCGGGGAGCTGTTTTTT.

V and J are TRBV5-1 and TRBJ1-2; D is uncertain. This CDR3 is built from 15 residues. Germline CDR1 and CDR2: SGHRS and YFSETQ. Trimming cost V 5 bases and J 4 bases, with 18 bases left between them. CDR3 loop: CASRPTETSVYGYTF. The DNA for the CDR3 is TGCGCCAGCAGACCAACAGAAACCTCCGTCTATGGCTACACCTTC. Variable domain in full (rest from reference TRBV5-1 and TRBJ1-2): KAGVTQTPRYLIKTRGQQVTLSCSPISGHRSVSWYQQTPGQGLQFLFEYFSETQRNKGNFPGRFSGRQFSNSRSEMNVSTLELGDSALYLCASRPTETSVYGYTFGSGTRLTVV.

CDR3: CASSARTSTDTQYF. The CDR3 coding sequence is TGCGCCAGCAGCGCCCGGACGTCCACAGATACGCAGTATTTT. The chain employs TRBV5-1 and TRBJ2-3; D gene unclear. This CDR3 is 14 amino acids long. The germline V gene has CDR1 SGHRS and CDR2 YFSETQ. With 4 bases removed from V and 2 bases from J, the gap between germline ends came to 11 bases.

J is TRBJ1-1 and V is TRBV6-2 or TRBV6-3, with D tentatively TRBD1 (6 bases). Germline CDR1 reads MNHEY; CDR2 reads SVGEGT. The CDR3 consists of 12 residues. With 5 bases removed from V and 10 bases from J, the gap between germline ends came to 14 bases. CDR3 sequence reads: CASSNNRVGAFF. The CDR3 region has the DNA TGTGCCAGCAGTAACAACAGGGTAGGAGCTTTCTTT.

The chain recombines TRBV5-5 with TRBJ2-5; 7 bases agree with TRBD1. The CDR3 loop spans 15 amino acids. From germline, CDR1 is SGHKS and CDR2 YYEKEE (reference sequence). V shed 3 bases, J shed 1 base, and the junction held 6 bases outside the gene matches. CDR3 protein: CASSYQGTVQETQYF. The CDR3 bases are TGTGCCAGCAGCTACCAAGGGACAGTCCAAGAGACCCAGTACTTC. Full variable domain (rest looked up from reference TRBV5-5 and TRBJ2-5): DAGVTQSPTHLIKTRGQQVTLRCSPISGHKSVSWYQQVLGQGPQFIFQYYEKEERGRGNFPDRFSARQFPNYSSELNVNALLLGDSALYLCASSYQGTVQETQYFGPGTRLLVL.

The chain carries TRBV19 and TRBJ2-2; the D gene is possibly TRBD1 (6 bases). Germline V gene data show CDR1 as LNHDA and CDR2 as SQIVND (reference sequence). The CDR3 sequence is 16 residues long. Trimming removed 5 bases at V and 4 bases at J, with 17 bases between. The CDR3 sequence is CASSQGARGGTGELFF. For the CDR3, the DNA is TGTGCCAGTAGTCAAGGGGCCCGAGGGGGCACCGGGGAGCTGTTTTTT.

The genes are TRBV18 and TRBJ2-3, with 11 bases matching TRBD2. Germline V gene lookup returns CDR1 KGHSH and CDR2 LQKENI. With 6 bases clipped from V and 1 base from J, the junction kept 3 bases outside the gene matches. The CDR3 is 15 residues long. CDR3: CASSRGLAGTDTQYF. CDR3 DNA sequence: TGTGCCAGCTCCCGGGGACTAGCGGGCACAGATACGCAGTATTTT.

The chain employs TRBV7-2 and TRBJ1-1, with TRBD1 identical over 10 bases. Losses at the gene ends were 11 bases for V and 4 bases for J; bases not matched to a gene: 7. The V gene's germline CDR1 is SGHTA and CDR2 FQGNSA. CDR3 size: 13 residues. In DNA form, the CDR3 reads TGTGCCTGGGGACAGGGGTCGGGCACTGAAGCTTTCTTT. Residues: CAWGQGSGTEAFF.

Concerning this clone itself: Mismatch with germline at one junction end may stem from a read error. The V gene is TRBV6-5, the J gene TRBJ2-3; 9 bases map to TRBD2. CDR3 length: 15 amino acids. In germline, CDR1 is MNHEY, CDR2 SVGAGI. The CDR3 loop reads CANSQLAGLTDTQYF. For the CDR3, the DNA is TGTGCCAACAGTCAACTAGCGGGCCTCACAGATACGCAGTATTTT.

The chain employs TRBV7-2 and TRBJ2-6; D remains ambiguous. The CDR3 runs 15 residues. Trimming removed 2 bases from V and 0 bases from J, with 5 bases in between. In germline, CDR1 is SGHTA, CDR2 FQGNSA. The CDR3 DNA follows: TGTGCCAGCAGCTTATGGGGCTCTGGGGCCAACGTCCTGACTTTC. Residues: CASSLWGSGANVLTF.

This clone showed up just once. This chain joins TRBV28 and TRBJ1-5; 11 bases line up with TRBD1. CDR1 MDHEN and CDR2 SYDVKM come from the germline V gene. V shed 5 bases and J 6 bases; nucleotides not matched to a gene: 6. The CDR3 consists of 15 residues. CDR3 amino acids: CASSPTGTGGQPQHF. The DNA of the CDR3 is TGTGCCAGCAGTCCCACCGGGACAGGGGGTCAGCCCCAGCATTTT.

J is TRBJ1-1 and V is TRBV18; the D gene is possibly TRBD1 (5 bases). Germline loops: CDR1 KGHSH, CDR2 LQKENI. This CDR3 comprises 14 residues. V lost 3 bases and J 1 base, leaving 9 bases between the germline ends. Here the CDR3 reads CASSPFTGNTEAFF. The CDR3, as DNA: TGTGCCAGCTCACCTTTCACAGGGAACACTGAAGCTTTCTTT.

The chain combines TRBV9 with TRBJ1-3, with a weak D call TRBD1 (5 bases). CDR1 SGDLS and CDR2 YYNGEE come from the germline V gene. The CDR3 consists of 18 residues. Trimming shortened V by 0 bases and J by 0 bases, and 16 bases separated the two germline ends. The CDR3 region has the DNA TGTGCCAGCAGCGTAGGTCTTGGGGACGGCATCTCTGGAAACACCATATATTTT. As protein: CASSVGLGDGISGNTIYF. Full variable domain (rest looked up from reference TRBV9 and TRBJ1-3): DSGVTQTPKHLITATGQRVTLRCSPRSGDLSVYWYQQSLDQGLQFLIQYYNGEERAKGNILERFSAQQFPDLHSELNLSSLELGDSALYFCASSVGLGDGISGNTIYFGEGSWLTVV.

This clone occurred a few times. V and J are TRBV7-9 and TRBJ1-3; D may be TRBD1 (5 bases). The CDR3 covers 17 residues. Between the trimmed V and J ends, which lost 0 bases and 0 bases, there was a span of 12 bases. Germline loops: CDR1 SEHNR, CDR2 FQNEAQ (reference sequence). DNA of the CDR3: TGTGCCAGCAGCTTAGCCGGGACGGTTAGCTCTGGAAACACCATATATTTT. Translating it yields CASSLAGTVSSGNTIYF.

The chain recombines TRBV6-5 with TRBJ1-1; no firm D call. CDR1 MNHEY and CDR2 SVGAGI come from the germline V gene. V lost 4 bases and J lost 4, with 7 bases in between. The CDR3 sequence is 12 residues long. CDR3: CASSLMGTEAFF. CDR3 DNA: TGTGCCAGCAGTTTGATGGGCACTGAAGCTTTCTTT.

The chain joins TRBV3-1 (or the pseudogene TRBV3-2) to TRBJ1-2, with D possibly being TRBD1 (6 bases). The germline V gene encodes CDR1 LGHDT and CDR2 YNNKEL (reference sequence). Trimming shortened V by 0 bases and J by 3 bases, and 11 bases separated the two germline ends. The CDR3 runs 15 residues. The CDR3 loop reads CASSQDPQGYYGYTF. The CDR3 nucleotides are TGTGCCAGCAGCCAAGATCCACAGGGCTACTATGGCTACACCTTC.

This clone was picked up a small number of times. The CDR3 sequence: CATPICGAILMNTEAFF. Written as DNA, the CDR3 is TGTGCCACCCCGATTTGTGGCGCTATACTCATGAACACTGAAGCTTTCTTT. The V and J genes are TRBV6-4 and TRBJ1-1; D remains unclear. The germline V and J ends were trimmed by 10 bases and 0 bases, with 24 bases remaining between them. The germline V gene has CDR1 MRHNA and CDR2 SNTAGT. The CDR3 extends over 17 amino acids.

This chain's CDR3 is CATSGASSGNTIYF. CDR3 sequence (DNA): TGTGCCACTTCAGGGGCGTCAAGTGGAAACACCATATATTTT. This rearrangement joins TRBV19 to TRBJ1-3; TRBD1 is a possible D gene (6 bases). Germline lookup yields CDR1 LNHDA and CDR2 SQIVND (reference sequence). CDR3 length equals 14 residues. V lost 10 bases and J lost 3, with 16 bases in between.

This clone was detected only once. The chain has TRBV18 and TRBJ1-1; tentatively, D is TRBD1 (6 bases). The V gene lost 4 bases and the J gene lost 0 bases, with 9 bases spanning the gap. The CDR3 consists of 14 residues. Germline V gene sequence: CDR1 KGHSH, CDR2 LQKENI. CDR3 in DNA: TGTGCCAGCTCACTCGGACAGATGAACACTGAAGCTTTCTTT. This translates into CASSLGQMNTEAFF.

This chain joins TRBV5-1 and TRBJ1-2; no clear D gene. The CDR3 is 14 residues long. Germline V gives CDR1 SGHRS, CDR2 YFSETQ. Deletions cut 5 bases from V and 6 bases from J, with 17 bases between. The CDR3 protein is CASSKERRADGYTF. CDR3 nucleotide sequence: TGCGCCAGCAGTAAAGAACGAAGAGCTGATGGCTACACCTTC.

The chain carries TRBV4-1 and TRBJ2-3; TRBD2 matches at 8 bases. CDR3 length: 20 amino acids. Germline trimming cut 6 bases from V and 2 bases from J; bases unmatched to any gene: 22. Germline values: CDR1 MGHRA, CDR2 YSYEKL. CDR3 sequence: CASRHSPRRGGPPHTDTQYF. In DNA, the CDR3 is TGCGCCAGCAGACATTCCCCAAGACGGGGGGGCCCACCCCACACAGATACGCAGTATTTT.

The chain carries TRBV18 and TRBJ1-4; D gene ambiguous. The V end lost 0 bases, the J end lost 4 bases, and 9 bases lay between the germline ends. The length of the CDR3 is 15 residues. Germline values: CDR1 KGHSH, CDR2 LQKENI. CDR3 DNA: TGTGCCAGCTCACCACCGGACGGCAGTAATGAAAAACTGTTTTTT. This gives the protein CASSPPDGSNEKLFF. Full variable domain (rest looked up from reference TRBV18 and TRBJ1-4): NAGVMQNPRHLVRRRGQEARLRCSPMKGHSHVYWYRQLPEEGLKFMVYLQKENIIDESGMPKERFSAEFPKEGPSILRIQQVVRGDSAAYFCASSPPDGSNEKLFFGSGTQLSVL.

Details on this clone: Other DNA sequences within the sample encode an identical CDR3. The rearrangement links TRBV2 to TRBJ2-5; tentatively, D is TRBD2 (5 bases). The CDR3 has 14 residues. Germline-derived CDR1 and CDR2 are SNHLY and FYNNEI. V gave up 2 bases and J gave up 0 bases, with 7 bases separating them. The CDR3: CASSERGYQETQYF. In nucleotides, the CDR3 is TGTGCCAGCAGTGAAAGAGGGTACCAAGAGACCCAGTACTTC.